This TCR beta chain is from a study of shared clonotypes between healthy human individuals (dated by TCRdb to the early 2020s). A note on the overall study: The cohort included three men and a couple of women between 18 and 49 years of age. Per donor, three plates each were used for CD4 naive and CD4 memory, two for CD8 naive, and one for CD8 memory. To estimate repertoire size and how much clonotypes are shared between individuals, the study performed deep sequencing of blood TCR repertoires from a few healthy adults. Libraries were prepared and TCR repertoires were sequenced by different laboratories using diverse techniques, in order to increase sequencing depth and limit assay-specific biases. Per donor, leukapheresis produced somewhere between about 0.94 and 9.5 billion PBMCs. On the study overall, not on this receptor specifically: The small number of donors limited the genetic and exposure-history diversity represented. Rarefaction of sorted-subset datasets indicated incomplete sequencing despite the large sequencing depth. Sharing across a handful of donors was observed for approximately 4.6% of naive CD4, over 3% of naive CD8, 2% to 2.5% of memory CD4, and 0.4% of memory CD8 clonotypes. Pairwise subsampling led to the expectation that sequencing depth would affect the degree of clonotype sharing among donors. Larger estimated clonotype richness was generally found for naive subsets than for memory subsets. Sampling was restricted to blood, and TCR repertoires in tissues likely differ from the TCR repertoires found in blood. Clonotypes shared by all four sorted-subset donors showed higher generation probabilities than non-shared clonotypes.

Notes on this clone: This clone's antigen is unknown. No base-level quality is on record; no much larger clone is a single base apart.

Using the deep immunoSEQ assay, TCR CDR3 regions were amplified from genomic DNA by multiplex PCR. Extracted genomic DNA from each cell subset was distributed evenly across all wells of several immunoSEQ 96-well plates, and each plate was treated as a replicate. For sorted subsets, each replicate PCR was loaded with around 220 ng genomic DNA, equivalent to 30,000 or so T cell genomes. Purified libraries were quantified with a Qubit 3.0 fluorometer, sized on a Bioanalyzer 2100, and re-quantified with the KAPA Library Quantification kit. Every immunoSEQ 96-well plate was sequenced on a dedicated single-read 150-cycle Illumina NextSeq 550 flow cell. The study's own analysis went as follows. Because only junctional sequences without quality scores were contained in the immunoSEQ output, filtering matching that applied to full-length reads could not be performed. To assign V/J genes and CDR3, sequences were annotated using PyIR, a Python wrapper for IgBLAST v1.9, with IMGT germline references. Any read was removed if the V/J assignment was weak (E-value above 1e-6), the CDR3 was missing, or the read contained stop codons, out-of-frame junctions, or ambiguous translated residues. V3J clonotypes were defined as sequences sharing the same inferred V gene, J gene, and CDR3 amino acid sequence. The percentage overlap between two repertoires was calculated by dividing the number of shared unique clonotypes by the size of the smaller repertoire. Three approaches were used to assess repertoire richness: RTK rarefaction, the Chao1 estimator, and Recon v2.1 estimates of unobserved clonotypes. Generation probabilities for all TCRbeta clonotypes obtained by the gDNA method from a few donors were computed using OLGA. The source is immuneACCESS, and TCRdb retained only in-frame sequences with V and J called. Part of the clones is not carried over; for the studies checked, unresolved V genes explain less than half of this, and the remainder is unexplained. D and trimming come from the DNA, and the V and J calls and clone size come from that table. Here the sample has fewer than 800,000 clones; under 95% occur a single time. Approximately 25% of the sample lies in the top ten.

CD8 naive samples were obtained by positive selection for CCR7 among CD45RO-negative cells, yielding a CD45RA+CCR7+ population from which TemRA cells were excluded. Donors were healthy HIV-negative adults with no recently reported acute infections or vaccinations. All donors were Caucasian adults living in Nashville, Tennessee, USA. Blood was collected by leukapheresis, and PBMCs were isolated by Ficoll-Histopaque density gradient centrifugation and then cryopreserved in liquid nitrogen vapor phase. Analytical flow cytometry was used to check the purity and quantity of each magnetically sorted T cell population. Each sorted fraction had its genomic DNA isolated and then quantified by UV absorbance on a Nanodrop 2000c. The TCR sequence derives from a man in his thirties or forties in good health. The sequenced material came from naive CD8+ T cells sorted from blood. This specimen's cell subset or site label, per the study, means: CD45RA+CCR7+.

The DNA sequence is given as TGTGCCACCAGCAGAGAGTCGACAGGGGGCTACGAGCAGTACTTC. It encodes CATSRESTGGYEQYF. The chain joins TRBV15 to TRBJ2-7; 9 central bases correspond to TRBD1. The germline V gene (reference sequence) sets CDR1 to LNHNV and CDR2 to YYDKDF. Its CDR3 holds 15 amino acids, cysteine through phenylalanine. The retained sequence is limited to the CDR3, 45 bases, with the frame set at the first base. Compared with germline, V lacks 0 bases and J lacks 3 bases; bases without a gene match: 3.